The entry below gives a single T cell receptor beta chain sequence along with its context. As yet, its antigen is unknown. Alongside a J-beta primer mix, a sample-barcoded 5' primer served in a second PCR lasting about 7 to 11 cycles. One entry per CDR3 protein results from TCRdb running MiXCR on the 5' RACE reads. Among about 1.8 million distinct CDR3 sequences listed, roughly 49% were seen once. The data belong to a study of blood T cells in healthy people across ages. The overall study: Template switching captured about one barcoded beta molecule per two T cells. Study-level points and caveats: A greater number of naive CD4+ cells and higher diversity distinguished long-lived donors from aged donors. The authors considered diversity estimates from one million T cells to be underestimates.

In each sample, at least 6 million PBMCs were isolated. Trimming removed 0 bases from V and 4 bases from J, with 9 bases in between. CDR1 is SGHTA, CDR2 FQGNSA, per germline. The CDR3 contains 14 residues. The sequence was obtained from a woman between 35 and 50 years old in good health. This chain connects TRBV7-2 to TRBJ1-2; D is possibly TRBD1 (6 bases). The sample consisted of blood. CDR3 region: CASSLAEGGYGYTF. The CDR3 coding sequence is TGTGCCAGCAGCTTAGCTGAGGGGGGCTATGGCTACACCTTC.